One and the same sample provided the 15 T cell receptor beta chains below, sequenced in a study of CD8 T cells in Susac syndrome. RNA totalling about 0.45 to 1 ug underwent reverse transcription with random hexamers. TCRdb re-called the immunoSEQ multiplex PCR reads with MiXCR, one entry per CDR3 protein. The top ten clones hold more than 0.3% of a sample with tens of thousands of distinct CDR3 sequences, just under 95% of them seen once. Material: CD4+ T cells from PBMCs. All receptors come from a human donor with Susac syndrome.

This rearrangement joins TRBV6-1 to TRBJ2-3; D tentatively fits TRBD1 or TRBD2 (5 bases each). Germline CDR1 and CDR2: MNHNS and SASEGT. V shed 4 bases and J shed 2 bases, with 10 bases lying between them. The CDR3 has 14 amino acids. In DNA form, the CDR3 reads TGTGCCAGCAGTGGAGGGGATCCCACAGATACGCAGTATTTT. Amino acids: CASSGGDPTDTQYF.

The chain carries TRBV3-1 and TRBJ2-1; D possibly corresponds to TRBD2 (7 bases). V was clipped by 4 bases and J by 9 bases, with 16 bases between them. The germline V gene has CDR1 LGHDT and CDR2 YNNKEL (reference sequence). The CDR3 loop spans 14 amino acids. The CDR3 loop reads CASSPRGGQGEQFF. The CDR3 DNA reads as TGTGCCAGCAGCCCGAGGGGGGGCCAGGGTGAGCAGTTCTTC.

The chain carries TRBV18 and TRBJ1-2; maybe TRBD1 (5 bases). This CDR3 has 14 amino acids. Per the germline V gene, CDR1 is KGHSH and CDR2 is LQKENI. V was clipped by 0 bases and J by 6 bases, with 11 bases between them. The CDR3 coding sequence is TGTGCCAGCTCACCACCGTGGGGCCTCGATGGCTACACCTTC. This translates into CASSPPWGLDGYTF.

V and J are TRBV30 and TRBJ2-7; tentative D call: TRBD2 (5 bases). V was pared by 2 bases and J by 3 bases, with 11 bases between. This CDR3 is built from 13 residues. The V gene's germline CDR1 is GTSNPN and CDR2 SVGIG (reference sequence). CDR3 DNA: TGTGCCTGGAGTCCCGGGAAAGGCTACGAGCAGTACTTC. This gives the protein CAWSPGKGYEQYF. Looking up the rest from reference TRBV30 and TRBJ2-7 gives the full variable domain: SQTIHQWPATLVQPVGSPLSLECTVEGTSNPNLYWYRQAAGRGLQLLFYSVGIGQISSEVPQNLSASRPQDRQFILSSKKLLLSDSGFYLCAWSPGKGYEQYFGPGTRLTVT.

The chain employs TRBV12-3 or TRBV12-4 and TRBJ2-7; 9 bases line up with TRBD1. The CDR3 covers 13 residues. V dropped 5 bases and J dropped 6; count of bases not matched to a gene: 5. The CDR3 bases are TGTGCCAGCAGTCGACAGGGGGAGGGCGAGCAGTACTTC. This sequence encodes CASSRQGEGEQYF.

The gene calls are TRBV7-2 and TRBJ2-7; 14 bases agree with TRBD2. Per germline, CDR1 SGHTA and CDR2 FQGNSA. J was trimmed by 2 bases and V by 6 bases; bases with no gene match: 6. The CDR3 consists of 16 residues. This chain's CDR3 is CASSSGLAGAAYEQYF. DNA of the CDR3: TGTGCCAGCAGTTCGGGACTAGCGGGGGCCGCCTACGAGCAGTACTTC.

In DNA, the CDR3 is TGTGCCACCAGCAGATCCACTAGCGACCTCACAGATACGCAGTATTTT. This gives the protein CATSRSTSDLTDTQYF. The chain joins TRBV15 to TRBJ2-3; TRBD2 agrees at 7 bases. The germline gives CDR1 LNHNV, CDR2 YYDKDF (reference sequence). CDR3 length equals 16 residues. V lost 2 bases to trimming and J lost 2 bases; unmatched junction nucleotides: 7.

Written as DNA, the CDR3 is TGTGCCAGCAGCTTTAGGTCTGGGGCCGGCGGGGAGCTGTTTTTT. This codes for CASSFRSGAGGELFF. V usage is TRBV7-6 and J usage is TRBJ2-2; possibly TRBD1 for D (5 bases). The CDR3 loop spans 15 amino acids. V lost 3 bases, J lost 7 bases, and 15 bases lay in between. The germline V gene has CDR1 SGHVS and CDR2 FNYEAQ.

This rearrangement joins TRBV5-6 to TRBJ1-5, with a possible D match to TRBD1 (5 bases). The V end was cut by 6 bases, the J end by 3 bases, with 13 bases between. The CDR3 consists of 14 residues. Germline V CDR1 and CDR2: SGHDT, YYEEEE. The CDR3 nucleotides read TGTGCCAGCACCCACCGGGGCAACAATCAGCCCCAGCATTTT. Translated: CASTHRGNNQPQHF.

The chain combines TRBV29-1 with TRBJ1-2; no clear D gene. CDR3 length equals 11 residues. Germline CDR1 and CDR2: SQVTM and ANQGSEA. The V and J ends lost 4 bases and 8 bases respectively, with 11 bases between them. The CDR3 loop reads CSVVPPDGYTF. The DNA for the CDR3 is TGCAGCGTTGTCCCCCCCGACGGCTACACCTTC.

The V and J genes are TRBV10-3 and TRBJ2-1, with TRBD1 identical over 8 bases. This CDR3 has 13 amino acids. V dropped 3 bases and J dropped 15; count of bases not matched to a gene: 10. Looked up from germline, CDR1 is ENHRY and CDR2 is SYGVKD. CDR3 nucleotides: TGTGCCATCAGTGATGGAACAGGGGGTTGGTCGTTCTTC. Translated: CAISDGTGGWSFF.

The chain combines TRBV7-8 with TRBJ2-5; D remains unclear. Deletions cut 0 bases from V and 5 bases from J, with 13 bases between. This CDR3 region has 15 residues. Germline loops: CDR1 SGHVS, CDR2 FQNEAQ. Here the CDR3 reads CASSLANMDGETQYF. The CDR3 nucleotides read TGTGCCAGCAGCTTAGCGAATATGGATGGGGAGACCCAGTACTTC.

CDR3 loop: CASTLSNTEAFF. The CDR3, as DNA: TGTGCCAGCACCCTCTCGAACACTGAAGCTTTCTTT. The rearrangement links TRBV12-3 or TRBV12-4 to TRBJ1-1, with no clear D. V gave up 7 bases and J gave up 1 base, with 7 bases separating them. The CDR3 covers 12 residues.

The genes are TRBV11-2 and TRBJ2-5; tentative D call: TRBD1 (5 bases). The CDR3 is 13 residues long. V shed 7 bases and J shed 2 bases, with 11 bases lying between them. Germline V gene sequence: CDR1 SGHAT, CDR2 FQNNGV. The DNA of the CDR3 is TGTGCCAGCACCCTGGGGCAGCAAGAGACCCAGTACTTC. Its protein is CASTLGQQETQYF. Looking up the rest from reference TRBV11-2 and TRBJ2-5 gives the full variable domain: EAGVAQSPRYKIIEKRQSVAFWCNPISGHATLYWYQQILGQGPKLLIQFQNNGVVDDSQLPKDRFSAERLKGVDSTLKIQPAKLEDSAVYLCASTLGQQETQYFGPGTRLLVL.

The chain links TRBV5-1 to TRBJ1-1, with no clear D. Per germline, CDR1 SGHRS and CDR2 YFSETQ. Trimming took 4 bases from V and 4 from J, leaving 14 bases between them. CDR3 length: 14 residues. The CDR3 sequence is CASSPYGRSTEAFF. CDR3 coding DNA: TGCGCCAGCAGCCCTTACGGAAGGAGCACTGAAGCTTTCTTT.